The 29 T cell receptor beta chains in this list originate from one sample, sequenced in a study of stem cell transplantation in POMP-related autoinflammatory disease. The data were produced by immunoSEQ multiplex PCR, yet TCRdb's version contains in-frame clones alone and is incomplete. The repertoire holds more than 20,000 clones, around 83% seen once, with approximately 2.3% in the top ten. Sequences were derived from CD4+ T cells from PBMCs, sampled before stem cell transplantation. The receptor set was obtained from a human donor with POMP-related autoinflammation and immune dysregulation (PRAID).

The chain couples TRBV28 to TRBJ1-6; D unresolved. Per the germline V gene, CDR1 is MDHEN and CDR2 is SYDVKM. The CDR3 consists of 14 residues. Between the trimmed V and J ends, which lost 5 bases and 9 bases, there was a span of 14 bases. As DNA, the CDR3 is TGTGCCAGCAGTACTTACTTCAATCCTTCACCCCTCCACTTT. Translated: CASSTYFNPSPLHF.

This clone was counted only a few times. The genes are TRBV5-4 and TRBJ2-7, with TRBD1 as a possible D gene (6 bases). Trimming took off 3 bases at V and 2 bases at J, with 9 bases between the two ends. Germline CDR1 is SGHNT and CDR2 is YYREEE (reference sequence). This CDR3 comprises 13 residues. CDR3 in amino acids: CASSYNRAYEQYF. As DNA, the CDR3 is TGTGCCAGCAGCTATAACAGGGCCTACGAGCAGTACTTC.

This chain joins TRBV4-1 and TRBJ1-1, with TRBD1 matching over 8 bases. Germline V CDR1 and CDR2: MGHRA, YSYEKL. The CDR3 has 15 amino acids. With 3 bases clipped from V and 2 bases from J, the junction kept 5 bases outside the gene matches. In nucleotides, the CDR3 is TGCGCCAGCAGCCACCTGGGACAGGCAAACACTGAAGCTTTCTTT. Translation: CASSHLGQANTEAFF.

This clone showed up just a few times. The V call is TRBV9, the J call TRBJ2-1; perhaps D is TRBD1 or TRBD2 (5 bases each). The CDR3 covers 14 residues. Germline V gene sequence: CDR1 SGDLS, CDR2 YYNGEE. The ends were cut back, 3 bases at V and 5 bases at J, with 12 bases in the middle. Here the CDR3 reads CASSGGISHNEQFF. The CDR3 nucleotides read TGTGCCAGCAGCGGGGGGATAAGTCACAATGAGCAGTTCTTC.

This clone occurred a few times. This chain connects TRBV2 to TRBJ2-2; TRBD1 or TRBD2 may be the D gene (5 bases each). V lost 6 bases to trimming and J lost 7 bases, with 15 bases between them. The CDR3 covers 14 residues. CDR1 SNHLY and CDR2 FYNNEI come from the germline V gene. CDR3 amino acids: CASSLGPSGGELFF. The CDR3, as DNA: TGTGCCAGCAGCCTGGGACCTTCTGGCGGGGAGCTGTTTTTT.

This chain links TRBV5-1 with TRBJ2-1, with D perhaps TRBD1 (6 bases). Germline CDR1 SGHRS, CDR2 YFSETQ. There are 17 residues in the CDR3. V was clipped by 1 base and J by 0 bases, with 14 bases between them. The CDR3 spells CASSLTLRGISYNEQFF. For the CDR3, the DNA is TGCGCCAGCAGCTTGACTCTCAGGGGTATCTCCTACAATGAGCAGTTCTTC. The full variable domain, completed using reference TRBV5-1 and TRBJ2-1, is KAGVTQTPRYLIKTRGQQVTLSCSPISGHRSVSWYQQTPGQGLQFLFEYFSETQRNKGNFPGRFSGRQFSNSRSEMNVSTLELGDSALYLCASSLTLRGISYNEQFFGPGTRLTVL.

The rearrangement links TRBV6-5 to TRBJ1-1; the D gene is possibly TRBD1 (5 bases). CDR1 is MNHEY, CDR2 SVGAGI, per germline. The CDR3 consists of 15 residues. With 6 bases removed from V and 0 bases from J, the gap between germline ends came to 14 bases. The CDR3 protein is CASSPGVGMNTEAFF. CDR3 DNA sequence: TGTGCCAGCAGCCCGGGGGTGGGGATGAACACTGAAGCTTTCTTT.

The CDR3 nucleotides read TGTGCCAGCAGCCTTTGGACCGGACAAGAGACCCAGTACTTC. It specifies CASSLWTGQETQYF. The gene calls are TRBV5-5 and TRBJ2-5; D not certain. The CDR3 is 14 residues long. With 4 bases removed from V and 2 bases from J, the gap between germline ends came to 12 bases. Germline lookup yields CDR1 SGHKS and CDR2 YYEKEE (reference sequence).

This clone was detected a few times. The gene calls are TRBV19 and TRBJ1-1; 10 nucleotides line up with TRBD1. The CDR3 extends over 16 amino acids. Trimming removed 3 bases from V and 0 bases from J; junction bases left unmatched: 4. CDR1 and CDR2 (germline): LNHDA, SQIVND (reference sequence). CDR3 sequence (DNA): TGTGCCAGTAGTATCGGGACAGGGGATGTGAACACTGAAGCTTTCTTT. It is translated as CASSIGTGDVNTEAFF. The entire variable domain, with the rest obtained from reference TRBV19 and TRBJ1-1, is as follows: DGGITQSPKYLFRKEGQNVTLSCEQNLNHDAMYWYRQDPGQGLRLIYYSQIVNDFQKGDIAEGYSVSREKKESFPLTVTSAQKNPTAFYLCASSIGTGDVNTEAFFGQGTRLTVV.

The chain recombines TRBV5-4 with TRBJ2-1; TRBD2 matches 7 bases. The junction had 9 bases not matched to a gene; V was cut back by 4 bases and J by 8 bases. The germline V gene encodes CDR1 SGHNT and CDR2 YYREEE (reference sequence). This CDR3 has 14 amino acids. This CDR3 reads CASSQGTKLDEQFF. The CDR3 region has the DNA TGTGCCAGCAGCCAAGGGACTAAACTCGATGAGCAGTTCTTC.

This rearrangement joins TRBV29-1 to TRBJ1-5, with 7 bases that match TRBD1. V shed 7 bases, J shed 2 bases, and the junction held 8 bases outside the gene matches. Germline V gene sequence: CDR1 SQVTM, CDR2 ANQGSEA. This CDR3 comprises 14 residues. The CDR3 bases are TGCAGCGCCGCCACAGGGGTTGGCAATCAGCCCCAGCATTTT. It is translated as CSAATGVGNQPQHF. Full variable domain (missing parts from reference TRBV29-1 and TRBJ1-5): SAVISQKPSRDICQRGTSLTIQCQVDSQVTMMFWYRQQPGQSLTLIATANQGSEATYESGFVIDKFPISRPNLTFSTLTVSNMSPEDSSIYLCSAATGVGNQPQHFGDGTRLSIL.

This clone was counted only a few times. The CDR3 DNA reads TGTGCCAGCAGCCCATGGGGTCCGAACAATTCACCCCTCCACTTT. As protein: CASSPWGPNNSPLHF. V is TRBV7-8 and J is TRBJ1-6; unclear D gene. With 5 bases removed from V and 7 bases from J, the gap between germline ends came to 15 bases. This CDR3 is built from 15 residues. In germline, CDR1 is SGHVS, CDR2 FQNEAQ. Supplemented by reference TRBV7-8 and TRBJ1-6, the full variable domain reads GAGVSQSPRYKVAKRGQDVALRCDPISGHVSLFWYQQALGQGPEFLTYFQNEAQLDKSGLPSDRFFAERPEGSVSTLKIQRTQQEDSAVYLCASSPWGPNNSPLHFGNGTRLTVT.

J is TRBJ2-3 and V is TRBV30; D not resolved. The CDR3 length is 11 residues. With 3 bases removed from V and 6 bases from J, the gap between germline ends came to 7 bases. From germline, CDR1 is GTSNPN and CDR2 SVGIG (reference sequence). CDR3 sequence: CAWSLLDTQYF. CDR3 DNA sequence: TGTGCCTGGAGCCTTTTGGATACGCAGTATTTT.

This chain links TRBV19 with TRBJ1-5; possibly TRBD1 for D (6 bases). This CDR3 is built from 16 residues. V was shortened by 0 bases and J by 8 bases, with 17 bases between the two germline ends. Germline V gene data show CDR1 as LNHDA and CDR2 as SQIVND (reference sequence). CDR3 in DNA: TGTGCCAGTAGTATAGATCTTGCTCGGGGGCAGAAGCCCCAGCATTTT. Translated, it gives CASSIDLARGQKPQHF.

The chain couples TRBV6-1 to TRBJ2-5; D may be TRBD2 (5 bases). The CDR3 has 12 amino acids. Trimming removed 6 bases at V and 5 bases at J, with 10 bases between. In germline, CDR1 is MNHNS, CDR2 SASEGT. The CDR3 here is CASRGSRETQYF. CDR3 bases: TGTGCCAGCAGAGGGAGCCGGGAGACCCAGTACTTC.

The CDR3 coding sequence is TGTGCCTTGCGACAGGGGGCGGAAGAGACCCAGTACTTC. Translation: CALRQGAEETQYF. This chain links TRBV30 with TRBJ2-5; TRBD1 matches 10 bases. Germline loops: CDR1 GTSNPN, CDR2 SVGIG (reference sequence). The ends lost 7 bases at V and 3 bases at J; junction bases unmatched: 5. The CDR3 consists of 13 residues.

The J gene is TRBJ1-3, the V gene TRBV5-4; D not certain. CDR3 length equals 15 residues. Germline assignment: CDR1 SGHNT and CDR2 YYREEE (reference sequence). Between the trimmed V and J ends, which lost 4 bases and 0 bases, there was a span of 11 bases. CDR3 amino acids: CASSQEASSGNTIYF. The CDR3 coding sequence is TGTGCCAGCAGCCAGGAGGCAAGCTCTGGAAACACCATATATTTT.

This chain uses TRBV29-1 with TRBJ1-4, with D possibly being TRBD1 (6 bases). V lost 5 bases and J lost 2, with 9 bases in between. CDR3 length equals 13 residues. Germline-derived CDR1 and CDR2 are SQVTM and ANQGSEA. The CDR3 coding sequence is TGCAGCGTTCTGGGGGCGACTAATGAAAAACTGTTTTTT. Amino acids: CSVLGATNEKLFF.

The V and J genes are TRBV5-1 and TRBJ2-5; 8 nucleotides match TRBD2. V lost 1 base and J lost 1; bases outside the gene matches: 9. The CDR3 is 17 amino acids. Germline-derived CDR1 and CDR2 are SGHRS and YFSETQ. The CDR3 region has the DNA TGCGCCAGCAGCTTGAATGGGGCTAGCGGGTTCCAAGAGACCCAGTACTTC. It yields the protein CASSLNGASGFQETQYF.

In DNA form, the CDR3 reads TGCGCCAGCAGACCCGCTAGCTCGGGCTCCTACGAGCAGTACTTC. Translation gives CASRPASSGSYEQYF. The chain has TRBV5-1 and TRBJ2-7; tentatively, D is TRBD2 (5 bases). Germline CDR1 and CDR2: SGHRS and YFSETQ. Deletions cut 5 bases from V and 0 bases from J, with 15 bases between. The CDR3 is made up of 15 amino acids.

The chain recombines TRBV28 with TRBJ2-3; D is perhaps TRBD1 (5 bases). The germline V and J ends were trimmed by 2 bases and 6 bases, with 9 bases remaining between them. The CDR3 loop spans 13 amino acids. CDR1 and CDR2 from the germline V gene are MDHEN and SYDVKM. DNA of the CDR3: TGTGCCAGCAGTTTAGGGAAGGGGGATACGCAGTATTTT. Protein product: CASSLGKGDTQYF.

This clone was counted only a few times. CDR3 in DNA: TGTGCCAGCAGTTTATTGCCAGCCTACTATGGCTACACCTTC. This translates into CASSLLPAYYGYTF. This chain connects TRBV27 to TRBJ1-2; no clear D gene. This CDR3 is 14 amino acids long. V dropped 1 base and J dropped 3 bases, with 9 bases sitting between them. Looked up from germline, CDR1 is MNHEY and CDR2 is SMNVEV (reference sequence).

V is TRBV10-3 and J is TRBJ2-3; the D gene is possibly TRBD1 (5 bases). V lost 3 bases and J 0 bases, leaving 13 bases between the germline ends. This CDR3 contains 16 residues. Germline CDR1 and CDR2: ENHRY and SYGVKD. In DNA, the CDR3 is TGTGCCATCAGTGAAAGGGGTCTGACTAGCACAGATACGCAGTATTTT. Translating gives CAISERGLTSTDTQYF.

The chain recombines TRBV7-9 with TRBJ1-2, with 7 bases matching TRBD1. CDR3 size: 14 residues. The germline V gene encodes CDR1 SEHNR and CDR2 FQNEAQ (reference sequence). With V trimmed by 1 base and J by 2 bases, 1 base remained unmatched. The DNA for the CDR3 is TGTGCCAGCAGCTTAGGACAGGGAAACTATGGCTACACCTTC. Its protein is CASSLGQGNYGYTF.

V and J are TRBV6-1 and TRBJ2-3, with 11 positions matching TRBD2. CDR3 length: 18 amino acids. The germline CDR1 and CDR2 sequences are MNHNS and SASEGT. Unmatched junction bases numbered 10, after V lost 2 bases and J lost 3 bases. CDR3 sequence: CASSEYPTTSGGTDTQYF. Here the CDR3 DNA reads TGTGCCAGCAGTGAATACCCCACAACTAGCGGGGGTACAGATACGCAGTATTTT.

The chain carries TRBV6-1 and TRBJ2-7; D is perhaps TRBD2 (5 bases). In germline, CDR1 is MNHNS, CDR2 SASEGT. The CDR3 is 15 residues long. Trimming removed 2 bases at V and 0 bases at J, with 11 bases between. CDR3 residues: CASSERTARSYEQYF. The CDR3 DNA follows: TGTGCCAGCAGTGAACGGACTGCCCGCTCCTACGAGCAGTACTTC.

In its sample, this clone was seen once. Here the CDR3 reads CAISEIGLGTDTQYF. The DNA for the CDR3 is TGTGCCATCAGTGAGATAGGTCTGGGCACAGATACGCAGTATTTT. J is TRBJ2-3 and V is TRBV10-3; D gene unclear. CDR1 and CDR2 (germline): ENHRY, SYGVKD. Trimming shortened V by 2 bases and J by 1 base, and 10 bases separated the two germline ends. There are 15 residues in the CDR3.

This clone showed up just a few times. The rearrangement links TRBV19 to TRBJ1-2, with D possibly matching TRBD1 (6 bases). CDR1 LNHDA and CDR2 SQIVND come from the germline V gene (reference sequence). The ends were cut back, 3 bases at V and 5 bases at J, with 10 bases in the middle. This CDR3 has 13 residues. In nucleotides, the CDR3 is TGTGCCAGTAGTATCGGGGGCTGGTATGGCTACACCTTC. This translates into CASSIGGWYGYTF.

V is TRBV7-9 and J is TRBJ2-1; maybe TRBD2 (5 bases). CDR1 and CDR2 (germline): SEHNR, FQNEAQ (reference sequence). The CDR3 extends over 15 amino acids. Trimming pared 5 bases from V and 5 bases from J, leaving 16 bases between. The CDR3 DNA reads as TGTGCCAGCAGCCTCGACTCGACTATTGACAATGAGCAGTTCTTC. As protein: CASSLDSTIDNEQFF.